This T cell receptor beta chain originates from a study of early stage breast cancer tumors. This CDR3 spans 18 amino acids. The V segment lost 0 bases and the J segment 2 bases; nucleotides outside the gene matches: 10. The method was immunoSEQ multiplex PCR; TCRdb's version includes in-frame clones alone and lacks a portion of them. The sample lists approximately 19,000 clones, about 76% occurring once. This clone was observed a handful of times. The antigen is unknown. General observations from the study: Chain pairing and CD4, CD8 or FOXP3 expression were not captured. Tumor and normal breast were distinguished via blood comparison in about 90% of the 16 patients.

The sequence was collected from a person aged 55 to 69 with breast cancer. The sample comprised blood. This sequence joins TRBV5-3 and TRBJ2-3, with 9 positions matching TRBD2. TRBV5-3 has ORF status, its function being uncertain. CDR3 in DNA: TGTGCCAGAAGCTTGGCCCCCAAGCGGGGGGCCAACACAGATACGCAGTATTTT. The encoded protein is CARSLAPKRGANTDTQYF.